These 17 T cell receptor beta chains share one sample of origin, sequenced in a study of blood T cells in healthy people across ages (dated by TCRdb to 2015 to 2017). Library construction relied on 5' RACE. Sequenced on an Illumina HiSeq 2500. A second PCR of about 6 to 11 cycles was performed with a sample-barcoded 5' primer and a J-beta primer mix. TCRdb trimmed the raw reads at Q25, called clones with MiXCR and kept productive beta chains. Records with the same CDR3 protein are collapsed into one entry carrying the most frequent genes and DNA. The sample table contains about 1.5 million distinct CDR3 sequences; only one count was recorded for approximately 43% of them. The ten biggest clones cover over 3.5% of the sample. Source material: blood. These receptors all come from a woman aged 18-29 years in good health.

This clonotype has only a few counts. The CDR3 protein is CASSAIRGPDTQYF. DNA of the CDR3: TGTGCCAGCAGCGCCATCCGGGGCCCGGATACGCAGTATTTT. V and J are TRBV11-2 and TRBJ2-3, with D perhaps TRBD1 or TRBD2 (5 bases each). Germline assignment: CDR1 SGHAT and CDR2 FQNNGV. The CDR3 runs 14 residues. Trimming took off 5 bases at V and 6 bases at J, with 15 bases between the two ends.

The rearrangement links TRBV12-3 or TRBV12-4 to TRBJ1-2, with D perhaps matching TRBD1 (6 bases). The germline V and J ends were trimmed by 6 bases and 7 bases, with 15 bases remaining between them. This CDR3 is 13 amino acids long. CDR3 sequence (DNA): TGTGCCAGCAGCAGGGCGGGGGCGGGTGGCTACACCTTC. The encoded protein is CASSRAGAGGYTF.

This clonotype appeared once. The CDR3 sequence is CAWSVQGATDTQYF. The DNA of the CDR3 is TGTGCCTGGAGTGTACAGGGGGCCACAGATACGCAGTATTTT. The chain uses TRBV30 and TRBJ2-3, with 9 bases lining up with TRBD1. In germline, CDR1 is GTSNPN, CDR2 SVGIG (reference sequence). J gave up 2 bases and V 0 bases, and 0 bases lay outside the gene matches. The CDR3 covers 14 residues.

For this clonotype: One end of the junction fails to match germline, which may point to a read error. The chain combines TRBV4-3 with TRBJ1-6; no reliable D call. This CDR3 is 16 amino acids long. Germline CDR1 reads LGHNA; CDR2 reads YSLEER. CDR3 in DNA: TGCGCCAGCAGCCAAGGGGCACAGAAGTATAATTCACCCCCCCACTTT. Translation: CASSQGAQKYNSPPHF.

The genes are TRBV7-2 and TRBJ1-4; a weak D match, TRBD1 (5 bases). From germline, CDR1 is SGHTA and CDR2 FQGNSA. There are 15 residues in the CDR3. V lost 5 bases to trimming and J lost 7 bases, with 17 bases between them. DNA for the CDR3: TGTGCCAGCAGCAACGTTGGGGGGTTAGGTGAAAAACTGTTTTTT. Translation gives CASSNVGGLGEKLFF.

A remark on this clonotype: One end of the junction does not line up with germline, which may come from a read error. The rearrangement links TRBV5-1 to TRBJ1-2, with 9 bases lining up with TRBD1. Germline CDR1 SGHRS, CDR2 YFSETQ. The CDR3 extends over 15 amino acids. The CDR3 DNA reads TGCGCCAGCAGTCCTGGGACAGGGCCTAACTGTGGCTACACCTTC. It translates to CASSPGTGPNCGYTF.

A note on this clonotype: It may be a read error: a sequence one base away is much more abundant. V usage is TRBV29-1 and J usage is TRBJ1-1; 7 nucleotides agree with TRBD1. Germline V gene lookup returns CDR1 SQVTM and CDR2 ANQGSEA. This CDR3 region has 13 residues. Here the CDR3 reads CSVEGQRNAEAFF. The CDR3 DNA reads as TGCAGCGTTGAGGGACAGAGGAACGCTGAAGCTTTCTTT.

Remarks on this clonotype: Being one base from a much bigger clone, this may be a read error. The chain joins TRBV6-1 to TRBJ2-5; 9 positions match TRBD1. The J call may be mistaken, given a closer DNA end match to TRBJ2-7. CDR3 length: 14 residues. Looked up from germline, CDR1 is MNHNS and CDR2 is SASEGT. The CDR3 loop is CAASAGTGYHEQYF. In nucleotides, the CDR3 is TGTGCCGCGTCCGCCGGGACAGGGTACCACGAGCAGTACTTC.

CDR3 coding DNA: TGCGCCAGCAGCCAAGAGAGTTACACAGCTAGCACAGATACGCAGTATTTT. Protein: CASSQESYTASTDTQYF. The chain combines TRBV4-1 with TRBJ2-3; D gene unclear. The CDR3 length is 17 residues. V lost 0 bases, J lost 0 bases, and 13 bases lay in between. Germline lookup yields CDR1 MGHRA and CDR2 YSYEKL.

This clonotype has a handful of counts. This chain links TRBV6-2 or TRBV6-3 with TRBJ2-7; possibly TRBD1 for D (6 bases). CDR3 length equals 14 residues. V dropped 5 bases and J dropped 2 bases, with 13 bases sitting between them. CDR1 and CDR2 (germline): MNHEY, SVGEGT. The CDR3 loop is CASSKQGSPYEQYF. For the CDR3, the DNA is TGTGCCAGCAGTAAGCAGGGGTCTCCCTACGAGCAGTACTTC.

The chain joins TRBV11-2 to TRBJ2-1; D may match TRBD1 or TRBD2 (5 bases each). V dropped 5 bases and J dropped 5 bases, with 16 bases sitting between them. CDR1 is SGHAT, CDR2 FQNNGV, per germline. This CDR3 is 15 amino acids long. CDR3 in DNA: TGTGCCAGCAGCGCCAGTATGGGGGATAACAATGAGCAGTTCTTC. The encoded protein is CASSASMGDNNEQFF. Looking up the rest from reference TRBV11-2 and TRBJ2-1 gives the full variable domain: EAGVAQSPRYKIIEKRQSVAFWCNPISGHATLYWYQQILGQGPKLLIQFQNNGVVDDSQLPKDRFSAERLKGVDSTLKIQPAKLEDSAVYLCASSASMGDNNEQFFGPGTRLTVL.

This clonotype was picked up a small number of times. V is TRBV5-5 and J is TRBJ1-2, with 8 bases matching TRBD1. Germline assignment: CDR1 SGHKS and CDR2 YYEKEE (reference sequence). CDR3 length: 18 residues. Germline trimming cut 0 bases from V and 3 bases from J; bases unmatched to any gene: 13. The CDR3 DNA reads TGTGCCAGCAGCTTGGACGTGGCAGGGGGCCTTTCCTACTATGGCTACACCTTC. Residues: CASSLDVAGGLSYYGYTF.

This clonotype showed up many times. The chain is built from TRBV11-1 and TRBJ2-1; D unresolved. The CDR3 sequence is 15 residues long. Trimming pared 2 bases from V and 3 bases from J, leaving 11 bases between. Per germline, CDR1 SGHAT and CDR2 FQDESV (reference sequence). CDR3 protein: CASSLQGAIYNEQFF. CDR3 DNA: TGTGCCAGCAGCTTACAAGGCGCCATCTACAATGAGCAGTTCTTC. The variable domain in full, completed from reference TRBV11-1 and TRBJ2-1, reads EAEVAQSPRYKITEKSQAVAFWCDPISGHATLYWYRQILGQGPELLVQFQDESVVDDSQLPKDRFSAERLKGVDSTLKIQPAELGDSAMYLCASSLQGAIYNEQFFGPGTRLTVL.

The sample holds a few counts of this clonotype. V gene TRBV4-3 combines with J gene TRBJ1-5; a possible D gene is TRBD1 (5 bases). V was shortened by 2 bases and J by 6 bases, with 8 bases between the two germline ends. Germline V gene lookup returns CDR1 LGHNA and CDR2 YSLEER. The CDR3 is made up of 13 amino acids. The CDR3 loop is CASSQHRSQPQHF. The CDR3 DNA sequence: TGCGCCAGCAGCCAACACAGGAGTCAGCCCCAGCATTTT.

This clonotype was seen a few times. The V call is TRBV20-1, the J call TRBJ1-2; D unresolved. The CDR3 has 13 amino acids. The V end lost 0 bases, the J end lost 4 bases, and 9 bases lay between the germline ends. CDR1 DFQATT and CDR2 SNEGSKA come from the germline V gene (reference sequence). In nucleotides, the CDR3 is TGCAGTGCTAGAGACCCGGGCGCCTATGGCTACACCTTC. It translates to CSARDPGAYGYTF.

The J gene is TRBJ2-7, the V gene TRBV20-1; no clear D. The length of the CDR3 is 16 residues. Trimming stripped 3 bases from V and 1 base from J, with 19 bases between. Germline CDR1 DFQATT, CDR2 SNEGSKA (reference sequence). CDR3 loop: CSARDPATGLSYEQYF. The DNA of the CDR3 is TGCAGTGCTAGGGATCCGGCTACTGGTCTATCCTACGAGCAGTACTTC.

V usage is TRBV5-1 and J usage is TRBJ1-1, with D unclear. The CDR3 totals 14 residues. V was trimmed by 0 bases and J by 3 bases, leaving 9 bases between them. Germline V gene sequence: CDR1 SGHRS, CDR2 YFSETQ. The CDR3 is CASSLERADTEAFF. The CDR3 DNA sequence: TGCGCCAGCAGCTTGGAGAGGGCCGACACTGAAGCTTTCTTT.